This T cell receptor beta chain is drawn from a study of blood T cells in healthy people across ages. Study at large: When template switching was applied, about one barcoded beta molecule was captured per two T cells.

Primed by a sample-barcoded 5' primer and a J-beta primer mix, a second PCR proceeded for about 6 to 11 cycles. Each CDR3 protein gets one entry after TCRdb re-called the 5' RACE reads with MiXCR. This sample carries some 1 million distinct CDR3 sequences, more than 35% of them seen once, and the ten largest clones take about 20%. Germline V lookup: CDR1 SEHNR, CDR2 FQNEAQ (reference sequence). This CDR3 spans 17 amino acids. V lost 6 bases, J lost 0 bases, and 10 bases stayed unmatched. Total RNA, at least 6 micrograms per sample, was extracted from PBMCs. This receptor was identified in a woman aged 55-70 years in good health. Specimen: blood. The chain joins TRBV7-9 to TRBJ1-4; 7 positions agree with TRBD1. Here the CDR3 reads CASSADRTASTNEKLFF. The CDR3 DNA follows: TGTGCCAGCAGTGCGGACAGGACGGCTTCAACTAATGAAAAACTGTTTTTT.